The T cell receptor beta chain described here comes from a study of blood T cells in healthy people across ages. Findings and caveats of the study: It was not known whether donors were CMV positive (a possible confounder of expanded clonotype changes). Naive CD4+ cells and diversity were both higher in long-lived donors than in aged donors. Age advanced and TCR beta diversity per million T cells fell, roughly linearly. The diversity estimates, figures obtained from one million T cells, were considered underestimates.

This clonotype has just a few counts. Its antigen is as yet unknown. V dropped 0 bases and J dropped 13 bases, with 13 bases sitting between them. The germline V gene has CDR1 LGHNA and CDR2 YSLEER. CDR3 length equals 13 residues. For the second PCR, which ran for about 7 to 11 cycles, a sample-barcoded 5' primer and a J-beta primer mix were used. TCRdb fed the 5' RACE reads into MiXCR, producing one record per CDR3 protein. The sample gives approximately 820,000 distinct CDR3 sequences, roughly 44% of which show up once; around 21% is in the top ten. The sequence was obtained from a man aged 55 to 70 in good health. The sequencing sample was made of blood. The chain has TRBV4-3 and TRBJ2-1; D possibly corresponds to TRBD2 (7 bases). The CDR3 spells CASSQDKAGAQFF. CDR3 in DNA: TGCGCCAGCAGCCAAGATAAGGCGGGGGCTCAGTTCTTC.